This TCR beta chain was retrieved from a study of cytomegalovirus exposure and HLA in healthy donors. Losses at the gene ends were 4 bases for V and 4 bases for J; bases not matched to a gene: 5. The CDR3 has 15 amino acids. From germline, CDR1 is GTSNPN and CDR2 SVGIG (reference sequence). Using immunoSEQ multiplex PCR, the repertoire was profiled, and TCRdb retains in-frame clones only, with some absent. The table records tens of thousands of clones, just under 95% of them present only once. Among the 120 subjects of the validation cohort, separate from the roughly 670-subject first cohort, were the donors.

The sequenced sample consisted of PBMCs. This chain connects TRBV30 to TRBJ2-2; 11 bases are a match to TRBD2. The origin of this receptor is a man aged 18 to 30 in good health and CMV-seronegative. In DNA, the CDR3 is TGTGCCTGGACCGTTGGGACTAGCGGCACCGGGGAGCTGTTTTTT. Translating gives CAWTVGTSGTGELFF. The whole variable domain, filled in from reference TRBV30 and TRBJ2-2, reads SQTIHQWPATLVQPVGSPLSLECTVEGTSNPNLYWYRQAAGRGLQLLFYSVGIGQISSEVPQNLSASRPQDRQFILSSKKLLLSDSGFYLCAWTVGTSGTGELFFGEGSRLTVL.